The text below deals with one T cell receptor beta chain. This specimen comes from a study of radiotherapy plus CTLA-4 blockade in lung cancer. Sequencing was performed with immunoSEQ multiplex PCR; in TCRdb, only in-frame clones are kept and a portion is missing. The data contain about 97,000 clones, 65% to 75% of them singletons. The sample consisted of peripheral blood, taken from a patient treated with radiotherapy plus ipilimumab. The sequence came from a human donor with non-small cell lung cancer who had a partial response to radiotherapy plus ipilimumab. Some clones in this sample may be carry-over from other donors' samples.

The CDR3 DNA reads as TGTGCCAGTAACCCCAGGACAGGGGGCGACTATGGCTACACCTTC. It specifies CASNPRTGGDYGYTF. The chain employs TRBV19 and TRBJ1-2; 11 nucleotides align to TRBD1. Germline CDR1 reads LNHDA; CDR2 reads SQIVND (reference sequence). The CDR3 spans 15 residues. Trimming took 7 bases from V and 3 from J; bases not matched to a gene: 7.